Below, 20 T cell receptor beta chains from the same sample are listed, as sequenced in a study of cytomegalovirus exposure and HLA in healthy donors. Vbeta (60) and Jbeta (13) primers were used in the PCR. Clones were read by immunoSEQ multiplex PCR, and TCRdb kept only the in-frame ones, dropping some. The table shows about 180,000 clones, with under 85% occurring only once. Sequencing was carried out using PBMCs. Receptors were obtained from a male donor in good health and CMV-seronegative.

This clone came up a few times. This sequence joins TRBV12-5 and TRBJ2-1; possibly TRBD1 for D (5 bases). CDR1 and CDR2 from the germline V gene are LGHNT and FRNRAP. V dropped 1 base and J dropped 3 bases, with 7 bases sitting between them. The length of the CDR3 is 14 residues. The CDR3 coding sequence is TGTGCTAGTGGTTTGGGGACAAGCTACAATGAGCAGTTCTTC. This codes for CASGLGTSYNEQFF. Complete variable domain (other parts from reference TRBV12-5 and TRBJ2-1): DARVTQTPRHKVTEMGQEVTMRCQPILGHNTVFWYRQTMMQGLELLAYFRNRAPLDDSGMPKDRFSAEMPDATLATLKIQPSEPRDSAVYFCASGLGTSYNEQFFGPGTRLTVL.

The gene calls are TRBV30 and TRBJ1-5, with 8 bases lining up with TRBD1. The V and J ends lost 4 bases and 5 bases, in that order; junction bases with no gene match: 4. Germline CDR1 GTSNPN, CDR2 SVGIG (reference sequence). The CDR3 extends over 13 amino acids. CDR3 residues: CAWNGQGDQPQHF. The CDR3 DNA reads as TGTGCCTGGAACGGACAGGGCGATCAGCCCCAGCATTTT.

The gene calls are TRBV2 and TRBJ1-5, with D maybe TRBD1 (5 bases). Germline V gene lookup returns CDR1 SNHLY and CDR2 FYNNEI. The CDR3 loop spans 13 amino acids. V lost 3 bases to trimming and J lost 4 bases, with 7 bases between them. The chain's CDR3 is CASSEGGNQPQHF. In DNA, the CDR3 is TGTGCCAGCAGTGAGGGGGGAAATCAGCCCCAGCATTTT.

V and J are TRBV28 and TRBJ1-2, with D perhaps TRBD1 (6 bases). Between the trimmed V and J ends, which lost 5 bases and 8 bases, there was a span of 15 bases. Germline assignment: CDR1 MDHEN and CDR2 SYDVKM. The CDR3 is 13 amino acids. The CDR3, as DNA: TGTGCCAGCAGTCCCAGGGGTCCTTGGGGCTACACCTTC. Protein: CASSPRGPWGYTF.

The rearrangement joins TRBV4-1 to TRBJ2-1; 8 bases line up with TRBD1. Germline CDR1 and CDR2: MGHRA and YSYEKL. V trimming: 6 bases; J trimming: 7 bases; junction bases outside the gene matches: 5. The CDR3 length is 13 residues. The CDR3 sequence is CASRLQGANEQFF. The CDR3, as DNA: TGCGCCAGCAGGCTTCAGGGGGCAAATGAGCAGTTCTTC.

The chain is built from TRBV9 and TRBJ1-1, with TRBD1 identical over 9 bases. CDR3 length: 17 residues. The germline V gene has CDR1 SGDLS and CDR2 YYNGEE. V lost 3 bases to trimming and J lost 0 bases; unmatched junction nucleotides: 9. This chain's CDR3 is CASSGNRDRDMNTEAFF. DNA of the CDR3: TGTGCCAGCAGCGGCAACCGGGACAGGGACATGAACACTGAAGCTTTCTTT.

The chain employs TRBV7-2 and TRBJ2-2, with D tentatively TRBD2 (5 bases). This CDR3 contains 14 residues. V shed 5 bases and J shed 3 bases, with 10 bases lying between them. Germline V gene lookup returns CDR1 SGHTA and CDR2 FQGNSA. The CDR3 here is CASSPRGYTGELFF. CDR3 nucleotides: TGTGCCAGCAGCCCCCGGGGTTACACCGGGGAGCTGTTTTTT.

This chain links TRBV2 with TRBJ1-3; D call uncertain. Trimming cost V 8 bases and J 4 bases, with 9 bases left between them. CDR1 and CDR2 (germline): SNHLY, FYNNEI. The CDR3 extends over 12 amino acids. CDR3 residues: CASRPGGNTIYF. CDR3 sequence (DNA): TGTGCCAGCCGCCCGGGGGGAAACACCATATATTTT.

Written as DNA, the CDR3 is TGTGCCAGCAGCGCTACGGGACAGACCGCTAACTATGGCTACACCTTC. Translated, it gives CASSATGQTANYGYTF. The V and J genes are TRBV7-6 and TRBJ1-2, with TRBD1 matching 7 bases. Germline-derived CDR1 and CDR2 are SGHVS and FNYEAQ. This CDR3 is built from 16 residues. Trimming took 5 bases from V and 0 from J; bases not matched to a gene: 9.

This chain joins TRBV6-5 and TRBJ1-2; D may be TRBD1 (5 bases). Germline CDR1 is MNHEY and CDR2 is SVGAGI. V was cut by 5 bases and J by 2 bases, with 12 bases left in between. The CDR3 has 14 amino acids. The CDR3 spells CASSPQGINYGYTF. DNA for the CDR3: TGTGCCAGCAGTCCCCAGGGCATCAACTATGGCTACACCTTC.

This clone has more than one count but fewer than ten. The chain is built from TRBV15 and TRBJ2-1, with 13 nucleotides matching TRBD2. This CDR3 comprises 15 residues. V lost 5 bases, J lost 5 bases, and 3 bases stayed unmatched. Germline CDR1 LNHNV, CDR2 YYDKDF (reference sequence). The CDR3 loop is CATSRGLAGDNEQFF. The CDR3 DNA sequence: TGTGCCACCAGCCGCGGACTAGCGGGAGACAATGAGCAGTTCTTC.

The chain is built from TRBV10-3 and TRBJ2-5; D is uncertain. The J call is doubtful: the DNA matches TRBJ2-7 better. The germline V gene has CDR1 ENHRY and CDR2 SYGVKD. The CDR3 runs 13 residues. The CDR3 DNA is TGTGCCATCAGTCAGACGGAGACCTACGAGCAGTACTTC. Translated: CAISQTETYEQYF.

This clone was found a few times. This chain joins TRBV4-1 and TRBJ2-3; perhaps TRBD2 as D (6 bases). V was pared by 0 bases and J by 0 bases, with 16 bases between. CDR1 and CDR2 from the germline V gene are MGHRA and YSYEKL. The CDR3 totals 18 residues. The CDR3 DNA is TGCGCCAGCAGCCAAGAAGGTCAGCGGAGGGATAGCACAGATACGCAGTATTTT. As protein: CASSQEGQRRDSTDTQYF.

The chain couples TRBV5-1 to TRBJ2-4; the D gene is possibly TRBD2 (6 bases). Per the germline V gene, CDR1 is SGHRS and CDR2 is YFSETQ. The CDR3 consists of 13 residues. Trimming took 4 bases from V and 9 from J, leaving 14 bases between them. The CDR3 region has the DNA TGCGCCAGCAGCCGGGACTTTGGGGGCATTCAGTACTTC. Translating it yields CASSRDFGGIQYF.

The J gene is TRBJ1-1, the V gene TRBV5-1, with D maybe TRBD1 (6 bases). This CDR3 is 14 amino acids long. Germline V gene data show CDR1 as SGHRS and CDR2 as YFSETQ. Trimming pared 1 base from V and 2 bases from J, leaving 9 bases between. CDR3 region: CASSLQQGNTEAFF. CDR3 in DNA: TGCGCCAGCAGCTTGCAACAGGGAAACACTGAAGCTTTCTTT.

The chain links TRBV4-2 to TRBJ2-5; unclear D gene. The J call is in doubt because the DNA end fits TRBJ2-7 better. CDR1 and CDR2 from the germline V gene are LGHNA and YNFKEQ. CDR3 length: 12 amino acids. The CDR3 nucleotides are TGTGCCAGCAGCCAGCCTTATTACGAGCAGTACTTC. Its translation: CASSQPYYEQYF.

This sequence joins TRBV30 and TRBJ1-1; the match to TRBD1 covers 10 bases. Per germline, CDR1 GTSNPN and CDR2 SVGIG (reference sequence). CDR3 length: 15 amino acids. J gave up 4 bases and V 0 bases, and 5 bases lay outside the gene matches. The CDR3 nucleotides are TGTGCCTGGAGTGTACGACAGGGGGCCGGCACTGAAGCTTTCTTT. It specifies CAWSVRQGAGTEAFF.

The V call is TRBV7-8, the J call TRBJ2-7, with TRBD2 identical over 7 bases. The CDR3 contains 14 residues. Trimming took 4 bases from V and 5 from J; bases not matched to a gene: 8. Germline assignment: CDR1 SGHVS and CDR2 FQNEAQ. The CDR3 spells CASSSRWGGDEQYF. The CDR3 DNA follows: TGTGCCAGCAGCTCCCGATGGGGGGGGGACGAGCAGTACTTC.

The chain's CDR3 is CATSREAGGPRDTQYF. In DNA, the CDR3 is TGTGCCACCAGCAGAGAAGCGGGAGGCCCTCGAGATACGCAGTATTTT. The chain couples TRBV15 to TRBJ2-3; 9 bases line up with TRBD2. The CDR3 is made up of 16 amino acids. After removal of 0 bases from V and 5 bases from J, the junction contained 6 bases not matched to a gene. Germline assignment: CDR1 LNHNV and CDR2 YYDKDF (reference sequence).

The rearrangement joins TRBV9 to TRBJ1-2, with a weak D call TRBD1 (5 bases). CDR1 SGDLS and CDR2 YYNGEE come from the germline V gene. The CDR3 has 15 residues. V lost 0 bases and J lost 6, with 15 bases in between. The CDR3 nucleotides read TGTGCCAGCAGCGTAGATTCCCGAGGAGGGGATGGCTACACCTTC. Translating it yields CASSVDSRGGDGYTF.